These 3 T cell receptor beta chains came from one sample sequenced in a study of blood T cell repertoires in COVID-19 (dated by TCRdb to 2018 to 2021). The library came from the immunoSEQ multiplex PCR assay. TCRdb's version of the immuneACCESS table is confined to in-frame rearrangements and falls short of the full clone set. An unresolved V gene accounts for under half of the shortfall where checked; the remainder is of unknown origin. Recorded for this sample are over 120,000 clones; around 87% of them occurred a single time. Approximately 10% of the sample belongs to the ten largest clones. The sequencing input was PBMCs or T cells enriched from blood (not recorded which). These receptors were collected from a man in his 60s who had recovered from COVID-19.

The rearrangement uses TRBV5-8 and TRBJ1-1; the match to TRBD1 covers 8 bases. Germline CDR1 reads SGHTS; CDR2 reads YDEGEE. The CDR3 extends over 13 amino acids. V lost 5 bases to trimming and J lost 11 bases; unmatched junction nucleotides: 11. The CDR3 DNA reads TGTGCCAGCAGTCAGACAGGGGCCTTCGTGGCTTTCTTT. It specifies CASSQTGAFVAFF.

The chain combines TRBV2 with TRBJ2-5, with no clear D. The V end was cut by 6 bases, the J end by 1 base, with 15 bases between. CDR3 size: 15 residues. CDR1 is SNHLY, CDR2 FYNNEI, per germline. CDR3 loop: CASRAPYAVQETQYF. CDR3 nucleotides: TGTGCCAGCAGGGCCCCCTATGCGGTCCAAGAGACCCAGTACTTC.

This chain uses TRBV18 with TRBJ2-3, with a tentative D call TRBD1 (5 bases). The ends were cut back, 3 bases at V and 4 bases at J, with 11 bases in the middle. The germline V gene encodes CDR1 KGHSH and CDR2 LQKENI. CDR3 size: 14 residues. In nucleotides, the CDR3 is TGTGCCAGCTCACCGAGACAGATCGCAGATACGCAGTATTTT. This sequence encodes CASSPRQIADTQYF.